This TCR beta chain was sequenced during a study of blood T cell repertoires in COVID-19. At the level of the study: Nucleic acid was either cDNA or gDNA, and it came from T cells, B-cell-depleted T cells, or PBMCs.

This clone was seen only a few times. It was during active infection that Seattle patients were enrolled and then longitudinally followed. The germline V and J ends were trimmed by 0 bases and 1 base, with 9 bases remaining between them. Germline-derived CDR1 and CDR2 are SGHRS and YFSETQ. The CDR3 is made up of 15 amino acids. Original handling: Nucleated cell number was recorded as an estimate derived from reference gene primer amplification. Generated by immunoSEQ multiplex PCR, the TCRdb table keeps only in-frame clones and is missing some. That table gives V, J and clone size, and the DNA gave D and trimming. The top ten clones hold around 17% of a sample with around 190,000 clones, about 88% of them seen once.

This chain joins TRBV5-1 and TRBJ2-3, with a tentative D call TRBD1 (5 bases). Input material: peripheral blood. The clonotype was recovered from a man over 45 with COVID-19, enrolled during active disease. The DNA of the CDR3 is TGCGCCAGCAGCTTGGCAGGGATGGGCACAGATACGCAGTATTTT. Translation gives CASSLAGMGTDTQYF.